Following are 3 T cell receptor beta chains from one sample sequenced in a study of T cell responses to AZD1222 COVID-19 vaccine. Method: immunoSEQ multiplex PCR; TCRdb's copy keeps in-frame clones and lacks some. Of about 150,000 clones listed, more than 85% were seen once; the top ten hold roughly 3.4%. Here the sequenced sample was peripheral blood, taken 28 days after the second AZD1222 dose. Receptors were obtained from an adult who received the AZD1222 COVID-19 vaccine.

The chain uses TRBV11-3 and TRBJ2-2, with D possibly being TRBD1 or TRBD2 (5 bases each). The V gene lost 5 bases and the J gene lost 7 bases, with 14 bases spanning the gap. Germline values: CDR1 SGHNT, CDR2 YENEEA. The CDR3 is made up of 14 amino acids. The CDR3 DNA sequence: TGTGCCAGCAGCCCCGTGGGGGTGTTCGGGGAGCTGTTTTTT. It is translated as CASSPVGVFGELFF.

This clone was detected a few times. The chain employs TRBV6-1 and TRBJ1-4; 7 nucleotides agree with TRBD1. This CDR3 has 14 amino acids. Germline V gene lookup returns CDR1 MNHNS and CDR2 SASEGT. The V and J ends lost 3 bases and 4 bases, in that order; junction bases with no gene match: 2. CDR3 sequence: CASSETGRNEKLFF. DNA for the CDR3: TGTGCCAGCAGTGAGACAGGGCGTAATGAAAAACTGTTTTTT.

This chain links TRBV2 with TRBJ1-6; D unclear. The germline CDR1 and CDR2 sequences are SNHLY and FYNNEI. Trimming pared 3 bases from V and 8 bases from J, leaving 2 bases between. The CDR3 consists of 11 residues. CDR3 nucleotide sequence: TGTGCCAGCAGTGACTATTCACCCCTCCACTTT. Translating gives CASSDYSPLHF. The whole variable domain, filled in from reference TRBV2 and TRBJ1-6, reads EPEVTQTPSHQVTQMGQEVILRCVPISNHLYFYWYRQILGQKVEFLVSFYNNEISEKSEIFDDQFSVERPDGSNFTLKIRSTKLEDSAMYFCASSDYSPLHFGNGTRLTVT.